This T cell receptor (beta chain) was identified in a study of a mutant IDH1 vaccine in newly diagnosed glioma. Time point defined: baseline, week 1 (first vaccination visit). This sample's treatment: pre-vaccination baseline after standard-of-care therapy. Trimming stripped 2 bases from V and 0 bases from J, with 12 bases between. This CDR3 has 16 residues. The V gene's germline CDR1 is MNHEY and CDR2 SMNVEV (reference sequence). The repertoire was sequenced with immunoSEQ multiplex PCR; TCRdb's copy has only in-frame clones and lacks some. Of about 96,000 clones listed, roughly 78% were seen once; the top ten hold 7% to 9%. The table lists this clone with a count of one.

The source is a man between 35 and 55 years old with glioma. Sample: PBMCs, taken from a glioma patient treated with radiotherapy, temozolomide or both. The chain uses TRBV27 and TRBJ2-3, with a weak D call TRBD2 (6 bases). The CDR3 is CASSLGPGTSTDTQYF. In DNA form, the CDR3 reads TGTGCCAGCAGTTTAGGGCCCGGGACTAGCACAGATACGCAGTATTTT.